What follows are 25 T cell receptor beta chains derived from one specimen sequenced in a study of cytomegalovirus exposure and HLA in healthy donors. PCR amplification relied on 60 Vbeta primers (plus 13 Jbeta primers). TCRdb keeps only in-frame clones here, not all; method: immunoSEQ multiplex PCR. The data show around 200,000 clones, about 86% seen once. Sequenced sample: PBMCs. These TCRs come from a woman aged 25 to 39 in good health and CMV-seronegative.

The chain has TRBV2 and TRBJ2-7, with 7 bases identical to TRBD1. The V segment lost 7 bases and the J segment 4 bases; nucleotides outside the gene matches: 10. CDR1 and CDR2 from the germline V gene are SNHLY and FYNNEI. CDR3 length: 14 amino acids. The CDR3 nucleotides are TGTGCCAGCAACCACGAAGGGGGCCTTTACGAGCAGTACTTC. It encodes CASNHEGGLYEQYF.

Only a few counts were recorded for this clone. The CDR3 loop is CASSPNSPGTSGAYEQYF. As DNA, the CDR3 is TGTGCCAGCAGCCCCAATTCGCCCGGGACTAGCGGGGCCTACGAGCAGTACTTC. The rearrangement uses TRBV7-2 and TRBJ2-7; 13 bases line up with TRBD2. The CDR3 contains 18 residues. Germline loops: CDR1 SGHTA, CDR2 FQGNSA. J was trimmed by 2 bases and V by 5 bases; bases with no gene match: 12.

This rearrangement joins TRBV29-1 to TRBJ1-1, with unresolved D. V was clipped by 5 bases and J by 1 base, with 14 bases between them. CDR3 size: 14 residues. Germline loops: CDR1 SQVTM, CDR2 ANQGSEA. The CDR3 is CSVPPRGSNTEAFF. For the CDR3, the DNA is TGCAGCGTTCCCCCCCGGGGATCGAACACTGAAGCTTTCTTT.

J is TRBJ2-3 and V is TRBV5-1, with 8 bases matching TRBD2. V shed 3 bases, J shed 3 bases, and the junction held 6 bases outside the gene matches. Germline CDR1 reads SGHRS; CDR2 reads YFSETQ. The CDR3 has 15 amino acids. CDR3 in amino acids: CASSSLAGTTDTQYF. Written as DNA, the CDR3 is TGCGCCAGCAGCTCCCTAGCGGGTACGACAGATACGCAGTATTTT.

The chain joins TRBV5-1 to TRBJ2-1; a possible D gene is TRBD2 (5 bases). Germline values: CDR1 SGHRS, CDR2 YFSETQ. V was pared by 4 bases and J by 5 bases, with 16 bases between. The CDR3 length is 15 residues. CDR3 amino acids: CASSGVRSGDNEQFF. The CDR3 DNA follows: TGCGCCAGCAGCGGGGTTAGGAGCGGCGACAATGAGCAGTTCTTC.

The chain has TRBV13 and TRBJ2-2; 12 nucleotides align to TRBD2. There are 16 residues in the CDR3. Germline CDR1 reads PRHDT; CDR2 reads FYEKMQ (reference sequence). Losses at the gene ends were 5 bases for V and 6 bases for J; bases not matched to a gene: 7. DNA of the CDR3: TGTGCCAGCAGCACCGAACTAGCGGGAGGTCCCGGGGAGCTGTTTTTT. Amino acid sequence: CASSTELAGGPGELFF. Based on the CDR3 plus reference TRBV13 and TRBJ2-2, the full variable domain is AAGVIQSPRHLIKEKRETATLKCYPIPRHDTVYWYQQGPGQDPQFLISFYEKMQSDKGSIPDRFSAQQFSDYHSELNMSSLELGDSALYFCASSTELAGGPGELFFGEGSRLTVL.

The chain is built from TRBV4-1 and TRBJ1-3, with 7 bases identical to TRBD1. TRBJ2-2 explains the end of the DNA better; the J call may be wrong. The CDR3 has 17 amino acids. The germline V gene has CDR1 MGHRA and CDR2 YSYEKL. CDR3 protein: CASSRKGDRVGTGELFF. The CDR3 coding sequence is TGCGCCAGCAGCCGCAAGGGCGACAGGGTAGGAACCGGGGAGCTGTTTTTT.

The chain uses TRBV10-3 and TRBJ2-3, with 12 bases matching TRBD2. This CDR3 is 14 amino acids long. Per the germline V gene, CDR1 is ENHRY and CDR2 is SYGVKD. J was trimmed by 5 bases and V by 6 bases; bases with no gene match: 3. CDR3 amino acids: CAISGLAGRDTQYF. CDR3 nucleotide sequence: TGTGCCATCAGCGGACTAGCGGGACGAGATACGCAGTATTTT.

This clone was counted only a few times. DNA for the CDR3: TGTGCCAGCACTGCTCAGGGGTTTAGTGATGGCTACACCTTC. It encodes CASTAQGFSDGYTF. J is TRBJ1-2 and V is TRBV6-1; D might be TRBD1 (6 bases). The V end was cut by 7 bases, the J end by 6 bases, with 18 bases between. The germline V gene encodes CDR1 MNHNS and CDR2 SASEGT. The CDR3 runs to 14 residues.

This rearrangement joins TRBV15 to TRBJ1-4; unclear D gene. The germline V gene encodes CDR1 LNHNV and CDR2 YYDKDF (reference sequence). Trimming took off 3 bases at V and 1 base at J, with 9 bases between the two ends. The CDR3 is 15 residues long. DNA of the CDR3: TGTGCCACCAGCAGGGGCGAGGGAACTAATGAAAAACTGTTTTTT. Translating it yields CATSRGEGTNEKLFF. The full variable domain, with the rest looked up from reference TRBV15 and TRBJ1-4, is DAMVIQNPRYQVTQFGKPVTLSCSQTLNHNVMYWYQQKSSQAPKLLFHYYDKDFNNEADTPDNFQSRRPNTSFCFLDIRSPGLGDTAMYLCATSRGEGTNEKLFFGSGTQLSVL.

The V and J genes are TRBV6-5 and TRBJ2-1; perhaps TRBD1 as D (5 bases). V shed 6 bases and J shed 9 bases, with 15 bases lying between them. Germline V gene sequence: CDR1 MNHEY, CDR2 SVGAGI. The CDR3 loop spans 13 amino acids. CDR3 amino acids: CASRGNRHGEQFF. The CDR3 nucleotides read TGTGCCAGCAGGGGAAACAGGCATGGTGAGCAGTTCTTC.

The chain employs TRBV27 and TRBJ2-7; 7 bases align to TRBD2. Unmatched junction bases numbered 11, after V lost 9 bases and J lost 0 bases. The germline gives CDR1 MNHEY, CDR2 SMNVEV (reference sequence). The CDR3 runs to 15 residues. The CDR3 nucleotides read TGTGCCAGTACGCCGGTAGGGACTATCTCCTACGAGCAGTACTTC. This gives the protein CASTPVGTISYEQYF.

The DNA for the CDR3 is TGTGCCAGCAGCTTGAGAGCGGGAGTGGCAGATACGCAGTATTTT. Translating it yields CASSLRAGVADTQYF. The chain employs TRBV11-2 and TRBJ2-3, with TRBD2 matching over 8 bases. In germline, CDR1 is SGHAT, CDR2 FQNNGV. The CDR3 totals 15 residues. V shed 3 bases and J 4 bases; nucleotides not matched to a gene: 6.

This rearrangement joins TRBV5-1 to TRBJ2-7; the match to TRBD2 covers 9 bases. The CDR3 runs to 15 residues. The germline CDR1 and CDR2 sequences are SGHRS and YFSETQ. Losses at the gene ends were 0 bases for V and 2 bases for J; bases not matched to a gene: 3. CDR3 sequence: CASSLVVAGAYEQYF. The CDR3 DNA follows: TGCGCCAGCAGCTTGGTAGTAGCGGGGGCCTACGAGCAGTACTTC.

The chain employs TRBV7-9 and TRBJ1-2, with TRBD1 identical over 7 bases. V shed 4 bases and J 8 bases; nucleotides not matched to a gene: 10. Germline V gene data show CDR1 as SEHNR and CDR2 as FQNEAQ (reference sequence). The CDR3 runs 14 residues. The CDR3 coding sequence is TGTGCCAGCAGCTCGCGAGATGGACAGGACGGCTACACCTTC. Encoded protein: CASSSRDGQDGYTF.

The genes are TRBV7-9 and TRBJ2-5; 8 nucleotides agree with TRBD1. The ends lost 4 bases at V and 4 bases at J; junction bases unmatched: 5. Per the germline V gene, CDR1 is SEHNR and CDR2 is FQNEAQ (reference sequence). The CDR3 has 14 residues. The CDR3 DNA is TGTGCCAGCAGCTCGACCGACAGGGGAGAGACCCAGTACTTC. This codes for CASSSTDRGETQYF.

This chain joins TRBV28 and TRBJ2-3; 10 positions match TRBD1. J was trimmed by 3 bases and V by 8 bases; bases with no gene match: 8. The CDR3 runs 15 residues. Germline lookup yields CDR1 MDHEN and CDR2 SYDVKM. The CDR3 loop is CASGERTGGTDTQYF. CDR3 sequence (DNA): TGTGCCAGCGGGGAGCGGACAGGGGGGACAGATACGCAGTATTTT.

The CDR3 here is CASSFQGASTDTQYF. In DNA, the CDR3 is TGCGCCAGCAGCTTTCAGGGGGCGAGCACAGATACGCAGTATTTT. The J gene is TRBJ2-3, the V gene TRBV5-1, with TRBD1 matching over 8 bases. Germline CDR1 is SGHRS and CDR2 is YFSETQ. The CDR3 runs to 15 residues. V lost 2 bases and J lost 0; bases outside the gene matches: 2.

This chain links TRBV5-6 with TRBJ2-5; tentatively, D is TRBD2 (6 bases). The V gene's germline CDR1 is SGHDT and CDR2 YYEEEE. V was trimmed by 0 bases and J by 7 bases, leaving 10 bases between them. The CDR3 covers 13 residues. DNA for the CDR3: TGTGCCAGCAGCTTGGGGCGGGGTGGGACCCAGTACTTC. This translates into CASSLGRGGTQYF.

With respect to this clone: Within the sample, other DNA sequences also encode this same CDR3. The chain uses TRBV29-1 and TRBJ2-5, with D possibly matching TRBD2 (5 bases). The germline V and J ends were trimmed by 6 bases and 5 bases, with 10 bases remaining between them. CDR3 length equals 11 residues. Germline CDR1 and CDR2: SQVTM and ANQGSEA. In nucleotides, the CDR3 is TGCAGCGTCGGACCGGGGGAGACCCAGTACTTC. Translating gives CSVGPGETQYF.

The V call is TRBV19, the J call TRBJ2-1; D perhaps matches TRBD2 (5 bases). Trimming stripped 1 base from V and 8 bases from J, with 12 bases between. Per germline, CDR1 LNHDA and CDR2 SQIVND (reference sequence). The CDR3 runs to 14 residues. This chain's CDR3 is CASSIVGVGDEQFF. CDR3 bases: TGTGCCAGTAGTATAGTCGGGGTAGGCGATGAGCAGTTCTTC.

The chain uses TRBV12-2 and TRBJ2-2; the tabulated D call, TRBD1, remains unverified against the DNA. TRBV12-2 is shown as a pseudogene. This CDR3 spans 18 amino acids. CDR3 loop: CASRLVRDRPSNTGELFF. In DNA, the CDR3 is TGTGCAAGTCGCTTAGTGAGGGACAGACCTTCGAACACCGGGGAGCTGTTTTTT.

This chain uses TRBV19 with TRBJ2-3; TRBD2 matches at 11 bases. V lost 4 bases to trimming and J lost 2 bases; unmatched junction nucleotides: 11. CDR3 length equals 18 residues. In germline, CDR1 is LNHDA, CDR2 SQIVND (reference sequence). CDR3 in DNA: TGTGCCAGTAGTAGTCGGGGGCTAGCGGGAGGCTTCACAGATACGCAGTATTTT. Translation: CASSSRGLAGGFTDTQYF.

The chain couples TRBV7-9 to TRBJ2-5; no firm D call. Germline V lookup: CDR1 SEHNR, CDR2 FQNEAQ (reference sequence). V lost 5 bases and J lost 1, with 11 bases in between. CDR3 length: 14 amino acids. Here the CDR3 reads CASSINPGQETQYF. CDR3 nucleotides: TGTGCCAGCAGCATCAATCCGGGCCAAGAGACCCAGTACTTC. Supplemented by reference TRBV7-9 and TRBJ2-5, the full variable domain reads DTGVSQNPRHKITKRGQNVTFRCDPISEHNRLYWYRQTLGQGPEFLTYFQNEAQLEKSRLLSDRFSAERPKGSFSTLEIQRTEQGDSAMYLCASSINPGQETQYFGPGTRLLVL.

V and J are TRBV7-8 and TRBJ2-1, with a tentative D call TRBD2 (6 bases). V dropped 5 bases and J dropped 0 bases, with 11 bases sitting between them. The length of the CDR3 is 15 residues. Germline V CDR1 and CDR2: SGHVS, FQNEAQ. CDR3 bases: TGTGCCAGCAGCGGTAGCGGTGGCTCCTACAATGAGCAGTTCTTC. Amino acid sequence: CASSGSGGSYNEQFF. Full variable domain (missing parts from reference TRBV7-8 and TRBJ2-1): GAGVSQSPRYKVAKRGQDVALRCDPISGHVSLFWYQQALGQGPEFLTYFQNEAQLDKSGLPSDRFFAERPEGSVSTLKIQRTQQEDSAVYLCASSGSGGSYNEQFFGPGTRLTVL.